The entry below describes one T cell receptor (beta chain). Its antigen remains unidentified. Clones were sequenced by immunoSEQ multiplex PCR, and TCRdb holds only the in-frame ones, with some missing. The data show 84,000 or so clones, roughly nine tenths seen once. The sample is drawn from a study of T cell responses to AZD1222 COVID-19 vaccine. General study results and limits: Baseline serostatus was positive in only five to seven AZD1222 recipients. The CD4 TCRs associated with vaccination extended across spike and predominated at 160-218 and 743-854.

CDR3 length: 15 amino acids. V gave up 4 bases and J gave up 1 base, with 13 bases separating them. Germline CDR1 LGHNT, CDR2 FRNRAP. This receptor was identified in an adult who received the AZD1222 COVID-19 vaccine. The J gene is TRBJ1-1, the V gene TRBV12-5; D may be TRBD1 (6 bases). Sequencing used peripheral blood, obtained 28 days after the second AZD1222 dose. The CDR3 sequence: CASGSLTGWNTEAFF. For the CDR3, the DNA is TGTGCTAGTGGTTCCCTAACAGGGTGGAACACTGAAGCTTTCTTT. Full variable domain (rest looked up from reference TRBV12-5 and TRBJ1-1): DARVTQTPRHKVTEMGQEVTMRCQPILGHNTVFWYRQTMMQGLELLAYFRNRAPLDDSGMPKDRFSAEMPDATLATLKIQPSEPRDSAVYFCASGSLTGWNTEAFFGQGTRLTVV.